The 10 T cell receptor beta chains listed next were all sequenced from one sample in a study of blood T cell repertoires in COVID-19. Sequenced by immunoSEQ multiplex PCR; TCRdb stores in-frame clones only, minus some. The sample yields nearly 50,000 clones, roughly 88% seen once. The sample was peripheral blood. These receptors came from a human donor in a cohort sampled during active COVID-19.

The rearrangement links TRBV9 to TRBJ1-1, with 8 bases lining up with TRBD1. The V gene's germline CDR1 is SGDLS and CDR2 YYNGEE. J lost 0 bases, V lost 2 bases, and 12 bases had no gene match. There are 18 residues in the CDR3. CDR3 protein: CASSVGTGISGLNTEAFF. The DNA for the CDR3 is TGTGCCAGCAGCGTGGGGACAGGAATATCAGGGCTGAACACTGAAGCTTTCTTT.

J is TRBJ2-2 and V is TRBV7-3; 10 bases agree with TRBD1. The germline CDR1 and CDR2 sequences are SGHTA and FQGTGA. With V trimmed by 5 bases and J by 4 bases, 4 bases remained unmatched. This CDR3 has 15 amino acids. The CDR3 region has the DNA TGTGCCAGCAGCCCGCGGACAGGGGGCACCGGGGAGCTGTTTTTT. Translating gives CASSPRTGGTGELFF.

This sequence joins TRBV7-9 and TRBJ2-7, with D maybe TRBD1 (6 bases). V lost 5 bases, J lost 2 bases, and 19 bases lay in between. This CDR3 is built from 16 residues. CDR1 and CDR2 from the germline V gene are SEHNR and FQNEAQ (reference sequence). The CDR3 loop reads CASSDSFGTRPYEQYF. DNA of the CDR3: TGTGCCAGCAGCGACAGTTTTGGGACACGGCCCTACGAGCAGTACTTC.

V usage is TRBV7-3 and J usage is TRBJ2-6, with D possibly TRBD2 on 7 matching bases. The CDR3 has 16 amino acids. Germline V gives CDR1 SGHTA, CDR2 FQGTGA. The V end was cut by 5 bases, the J end by 4 bases, with 15 bases between. This chain's CDR3 is CASSPAGAAGANVLTF. The CDR3 nucleotides are TGTGCCAGCAGCCCGGCGGGGGCTGCCGGGGCCAACGTCCTGACTTTC.

The genes are TRBV4-1 and TRBJ1-4, with D possibly TRBD1 on 5 matching bases. Trimming removed 1 base at V and 8 bases at J, with 17 bases between. The CDR3 is made up of 16 amino acids. From germline, CDR1 is MGHRA and CDR2 YSYEKL. CDR3 coding DNA: TGCGCCAGCAGCCAAGCCCGGGGCGGGGTCGGCGAAAAACTGTTTTTT. It codes for CASSQARGGVGEKLFF.

This chain connects TRBV11-2 to TRBJ1-6; 10 bases agree with TRBD1. Germline CDR1 and CDR2: SGHAT and FQNNGV. The length of the CDR3 is 15 residues. With 1 base clipped from V and 8 bases from J, the junction kept 2 bases outside the gene matches. This chain's CDR3 is CASSLVGTGDSPLHF. The CDR3, as DNA: TGTGCCAGCAGCTTAGTGGGGACAGGGGATTCACCCCTCCACTTT. The variable domain in full, with the rest retrieved from reference TRBV11-2 and TRBJ1-6, is EAGVAQSPRYKIIEKRQSVAFWCNPISGHATLYWYQQILGQGPKLLIQFQNNGVVDDSQLPKDRFSAERLKGVDSTLKIQPAKLEDSAVYLCASSLVGTGDSPLHFGNGTRLTVT.

J is TRBJ2-1 and V is TRBV7-9; TRBD2 aligns across 9 bases. Germline CDR1 and CDR2: SEHNR and FQNEAQ (reference sequence). This CDR3 spans 14 amino acids. The trim removed 6 bases at V and 7 bases at J, leaving 7 bases unmatched. CDR3 DNA sequence: TGTGCCAGCAGGCGGGGGGGCTCGGTGAATGAGCAGTTCTTC. This encodes CASRRGGSVNEQFF. The full variable domain, completed using reference TRBV7-9 and TRBJ2-1, is DTGVSQNPRHKITKRGQNVTFRCDPISEHNRLYWYRQTLGQGPEFLTYFQNEAQLEKSRLLSDRFSAERPKGSFSTLEIQRTEQGDSAMYLCASRRGGSVNEQFFGPGTRLTVL.

The chain is built from TRBV4-1 and TRBJ2-3, with D possibly matching TRBD2 (5 bases). Looked up from germline, CDR1 is MGHRA and CDR2 is YSYEKL. V was trimmed by 4 bases and J by 4 bases, leaving 9 bases between them. The CDR3 has 13 residues. The CDR3, as DNA: TGCGCCAGCAGCCGACCAGCGGCAGATACGCAGTATTTT. Its protein is CASSRPAADTQYF.

The J gene is TRBJ2-2, the V gene TRBV19; tentatively, D is TRBD1 (6 bases). Trimming took 4 bases from V and 5 from J, leaving 11 bases between them. Germline V lookup: CDR1 LNHDA, CDR2 SQIVND (reference sequence). The CDR3 has 14 amino acids. CDR3 in amino acids: CASSNGQITGELFF. CDR3 coding DNA: TGTGCCAGTAGTAACGGACAGATTACCGGGGAGCTGTTTTTT.

The chain combines TRBV11-2 with TRBJ2-7; 7 bases map to TRBD1. The CDR3 has 14 amino acids. Germline V gives CDR1 SGHAT, CDR2 FQNNGV. Germline trimming cut 0 bases from V and 2 bases from J; bases unmatched to any gene: 1. The CDR3 coding sequence is TGTGCCAGCAGCTTAGAGGGACAGACCTACGAGCAGTACTTC. Its translation is CASSLEGQTYEQYF.